The present T cell receptor beta chain was sequenced within a study of cytomegalovirus exposure and HLA in healthy donors. It was with 60 Vbeta and 13 Jbeta primers that the PCR ran. The assay was immunoSEQ multiplex PCR, and TCRdb's table has in-frame clones only and misses some. The data show about 65,000 clones, roughly 78% seen once. Trimming at V came to 0 bases and at J to 5 bases, leaving 9 bases not matched to a gene. The CDR3 is made up of 15 amino acids. Germline assignment: CDR1 GTSNPN and CDR2 SVGIG (reference sequence). This chain uses TRBV30 with TRBJ2-5; 7 bases agree with TRBD1. Sequenced: PBMCs. The receptor's source is a woman younger than 45 in good health and CMV-seronegative. The CDR3 region has the DNA TGTGCCTGGAGTGTAGGGTCAGGGGGTCAGGAGACCCAGTACTTC. As protein: CAWSVGSGGQETQYF.